Reported below is one TCR beta chain. These data are taken from a study of blood T cell repertoires in COVID-19. The J segment lost 5 bases and the V segment lost 5 bases, leaving 3 bases of the junction unmatched. Germline CDR1 and CDR2: ENHRY and SYGVKD. This CDR3 is 14 amino acids long. Profiled with immunoSEQ multiplex PCR; TCRdb holds only in-frame clones, not every one. This sample carries about 260,000 clones, around 89% of them seen once, and the ten largest clones take 0.85% to 0.95%. The rearrangement uses TRBV10-3 and TRBJ1-6, with 7 bases identical to TRBD1. This clonotype was sampled from a man aged 45-65 years who had been exposed to COVID-19. Material: PBMCs or T cells enriched from blood (not recorded which). This CDR3 reads CAISLGQNNSPLHF. As DNA, the CDR3 is TGTGCCATCAGTTTGGGACAGAATAATTCACCCCTCCACTTT.